Included here is one TCR beta chain sequence, with context. There are 15 residues in the CDR3. The V gene lost 2 bases and the J gene lost 0 bases, with 10 bases spanning the gap. This sample was taken from a study of identical twins. TCRdb ran MiXCR on the 5' RACE reads and lists one entry per CDR3 protein. The sample yields a few hundred thousand distinct CDR3 sequences, 24% seen once. These data were also reused for a study on T cells expressing NK-cell markers. That publication notes: A few donors likewise had their CD3+CD56-NKG2C+ fraction led by these clonotypes.

This sequence originates from a young woman in good health. The sequenced sample was CD4+ T cells sorted from blood. This sequence joins TRBV12-3 or TRBV12-4 and TRBJ1-1; a weak D match, TRBD1 (5 bases). CDR3 protein: CASSLQGGLNTEAFF. The CDR3, as DNA: TGTGCCAGCAGTTTACAGGGCGGTTTGAACACTGAAGCTTTCTTT.